The T cell receptor beta chain described here comes from a study of early T cells in non-severe SARS-CoV-2 infection. Study-level background: RNA in bulk from unsorted whole blood was sequenced, and chains were unpaired.

Unique molecular identifier tags were affixed to discrete cDNA molecules. TCRdb processed the 5' RACE reads anew with MiXCR; each CDR3 protein has one entry. The data contain 60,000 or so distinct CDR3 sequences, around 13% of them singletons. Of note for this clonotype: Antigen unknown.

Findings of the study overall: Clonotype matching in VDJdb favored anti-spike CD8 responses and did not capture private and CD4 specificities.

Germline V gene data show CDR1 as SQVTM and CDR2 as ANQGSEA. The CDR3 consists of 17 residues. Sequences were obtained from whole blood. The TCR comes from an adult who was a healthcare worker with PCR-confirmed SARS-CoV-2 infection or an uninfected control (not recorded which). The chain is built from TRBV29-1 and TRBJ2-6, with TRBD1 matching 10 bases. The CDR3 DNA sequence: TGCACCCCCATCGGGACAGGGGAATGGTCTGGGGCCAACGTCCTGACTTTC. This sequence encodes CTPIGTGEWSGANVLTF.